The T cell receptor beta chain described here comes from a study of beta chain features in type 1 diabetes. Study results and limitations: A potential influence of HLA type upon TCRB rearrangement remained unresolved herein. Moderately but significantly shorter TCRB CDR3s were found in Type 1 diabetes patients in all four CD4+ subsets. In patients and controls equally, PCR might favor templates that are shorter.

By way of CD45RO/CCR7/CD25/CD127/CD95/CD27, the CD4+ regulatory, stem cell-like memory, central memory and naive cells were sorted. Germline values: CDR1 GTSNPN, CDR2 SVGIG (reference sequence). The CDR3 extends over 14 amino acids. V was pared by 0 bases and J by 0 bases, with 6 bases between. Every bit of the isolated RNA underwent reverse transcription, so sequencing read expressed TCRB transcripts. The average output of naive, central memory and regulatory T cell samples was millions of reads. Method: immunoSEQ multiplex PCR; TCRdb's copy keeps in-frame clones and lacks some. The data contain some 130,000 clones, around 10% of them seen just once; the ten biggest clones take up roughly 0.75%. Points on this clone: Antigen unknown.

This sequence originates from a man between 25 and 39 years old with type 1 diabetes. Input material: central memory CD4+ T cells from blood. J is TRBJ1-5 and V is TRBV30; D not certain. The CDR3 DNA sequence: TGTGCCTGGAGTGTCGCCAGTAGCAATCAGCCCCAGCATTTT. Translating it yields CAWSVASSNQPQHF.